This T cell receptor beta chain was found in a study of T-cell reconstitution after alpha-beta-depleted transplantation in children. The TCRbeta library incorporated unique molecular identifiers. TCRdb recomputed calls from the PCR reads with MiXCR, one row per CDR3 protein. In the table there are fewer than 400,000 distinct CDR3 sequences, roughly 22% of which are singletons. The specimen was PBMCs from the stem cell graft donor, collected from the stem cell graft. The origin of this receptor is a human donor who donated a stem cell graft to a child with acute myeloid leukemia.

The CDR3 coding sequence is TGCGCCAGCAGCTTGGATGGACACGATAATCAGCCCCAGCATTTT. This translates into CASSLDGHDNQPQHF. This rearrangement joins TRBV5-1 to TRBJ1-5; perhaps TRBD1 as D (5 bases). This CDR3 is built from 15 residues. Germline CDR1 is SGHRS and CDR2 is YFSETQ. The V and J ends lost 0 bases and 4 bases respectively, with 11 bases between them.